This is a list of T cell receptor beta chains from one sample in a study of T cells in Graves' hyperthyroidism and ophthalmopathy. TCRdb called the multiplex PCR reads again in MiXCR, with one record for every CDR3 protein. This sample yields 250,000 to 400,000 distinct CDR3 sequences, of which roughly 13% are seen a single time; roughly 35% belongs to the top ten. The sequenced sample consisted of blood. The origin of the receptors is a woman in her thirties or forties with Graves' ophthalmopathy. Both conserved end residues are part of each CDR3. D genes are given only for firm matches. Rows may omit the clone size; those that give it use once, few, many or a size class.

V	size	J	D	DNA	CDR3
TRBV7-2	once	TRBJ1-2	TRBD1	TGTGCCAGCAGCACCACCCCGCCTACAGGGGGCTGGGGCTATGGCTACACCTTC	CASSTTPPTGGWGYGYTF
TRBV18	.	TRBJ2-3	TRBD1	TGTGCCAGCTCACCGCTCCGCGTGGGACAGGGGACAGTCACAGATACGCAGTATTTT	CASSPLRVGQGTVTDTQYF
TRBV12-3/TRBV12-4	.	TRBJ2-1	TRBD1	TGTGCCAGCAGTTTGACAGGGGAGGCCTACAATGAGCAGTTCTTC	CASSLTGEAYNEQFF
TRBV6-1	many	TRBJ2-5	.	TGTGCCAGCAGGGTCCCTAGCACGGAGACCCAGTACTTC	CASRVPSTETQYF
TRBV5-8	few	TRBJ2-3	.	TGTGCCAGCAGCTTCGGCAGGGCTCCTAGCACAGATACGCAGTATTTT	CASSFGRAPSTDTQYF
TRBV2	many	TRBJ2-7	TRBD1	TGTGCCAGCAATCGAGGCAGGGGGCACGAGCAGTACTTC	CASNRGRGHEQYF
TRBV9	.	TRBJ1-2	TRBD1	TGTGCCAGCAGCGTAGGGGACAGAACTAACTATGGCTACACCTTC	CASSVGDRTNYGYTF
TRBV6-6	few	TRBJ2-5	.	TGTGCCAGCAGTTACTGGTGGCAAGAGACCCAGTACTTC	CASSYWWQETQYF
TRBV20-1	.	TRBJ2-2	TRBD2	TGCAGTGCTATCATCAGCGGGGGCAACGGGGGGCTGTTTTTT	CSAIISGGNGGLFF
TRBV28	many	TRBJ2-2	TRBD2	TGTGCCAGCAGCTTTGGACTAGCGACATTGAACACCGGGGAGCTGTTTTTT	CASSFGLATLNTGELFF
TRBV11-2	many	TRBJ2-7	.	TGTGCCAGCAGTTATCCCTCCGAGCAGTACTTC	CASSYPSEQYF
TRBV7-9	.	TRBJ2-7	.	TGTGCCAGCAGCTTATGGCCAAACTCCTACGAGCAGTACTTC	CASSLWPNSYEQYF
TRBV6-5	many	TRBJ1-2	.	TGTGCCAGCAGTTACCCCGCAGGGCTGGGCTTCTATGGCTACACCTTC	CASSYPAGLGFYGYTF
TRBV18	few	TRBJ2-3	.	TGTGCCAGCTCACCGAACAGACTCGCAGATACGCAGTATTTT	CASSPNRLADTQYF
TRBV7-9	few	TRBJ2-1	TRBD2	TGTGCCAGCAGCTTAGCCCAGCGGGAAGACCACGTGGATGAGCAGTTCTTC	CASSLAQREDHVDEQFF
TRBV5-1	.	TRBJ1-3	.	TGCGCCAGCAGCTCAGGGGCCAACTCTGGAAACACCATATATTTT	CASSSGANSGNTIYF
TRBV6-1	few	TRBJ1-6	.	TGTGCCAGCAGTTACGTCAACCCAGGGGCGCAAAGCTCCTATAATTCACCCCTCCACTTT	CASSYVNPGAQSSYNSPLHF
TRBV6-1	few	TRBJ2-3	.	TGTGCCAGCAGTCGAAGGACAATAAAAGGAGGAACAGATACGCAGTATTTT	CASSRRTIKGGTDTQYF
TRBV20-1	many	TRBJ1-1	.	TGCAGTGCTAGACAGACAGATGAAGCTTTCTTT	CSARQTDEAFF
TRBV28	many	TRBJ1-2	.	TGTGCCACCCACGGAGGGGTTTACTATGGCTACACCTTC	CATHGGVYYGYTF
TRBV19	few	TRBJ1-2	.	TGTGCCAGTAGTATTAGGCAGGAAGGCTATGGCTACACCTTC	CASSIRQEGYGYTF
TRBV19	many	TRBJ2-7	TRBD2	TGTGCCAGTAGTACTAGCGGGGGTCCCTCCTACGAGCAGTACTTC	CASSTSGGPSYEQYF
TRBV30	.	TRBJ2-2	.	TGTGCCTGGAGTAGGAGGGCAGGCACCACCGGGGAGCTGTTTTTT	CAWSRRAGTTGELFF
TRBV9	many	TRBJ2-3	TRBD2	TGTGCCAGCAGCGTTAGCCTAGCGGGGGGCATCCCCACAGATACGCAGTATTTT	CASSVSLAGGIPTDTQYF
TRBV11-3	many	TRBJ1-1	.	TGTGCCAGCAGTTCCGGGAAAGAAGCTTTCTTT	CASSSGKEAFF
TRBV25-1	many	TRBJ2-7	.	TGTGCCAGCAGTGAAGTAGGATCCCATCCCTACGAGCAGTACTTC	CASSEVGSHPYEQYF
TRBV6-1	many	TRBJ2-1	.	TGTGCCAGCAAGGTGACTAGTTATTTTAAGGGTGAGCAGTTCTTC	CASKVTSYFKGEQFF
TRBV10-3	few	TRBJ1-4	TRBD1	TGTGCCATCAGTGATCCGGGACAGGGCGGCGAAAAACTGTTTTTT	CAISDPGQGGEKLFF
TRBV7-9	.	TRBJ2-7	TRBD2	TGTGCCAGCAGCCCTTACCCGACTAGCGGGACTGTCTACGAGCAGTACTTC	CASSPYPTSGTVYEQYF
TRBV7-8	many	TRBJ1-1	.	TGTGCCAGCAGCTTAGTGCAGGCGACTAACACTGAAGCTTTCTTT	CASSLVQATNTEAFF
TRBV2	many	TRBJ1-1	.	TGTGCCAGCACAAACGCCCACCGAAGCTACACTGAAGCTTTCTTT	CASTNAHRSYTEAFF
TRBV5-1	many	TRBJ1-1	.	TGCGCCAGCAGCTTGCAGGCAGGCCCTGAAGCTTTCTTT	CASSLQAGPEAFF
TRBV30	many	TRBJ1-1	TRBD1	TGTGCCTGGAGCGTCGCCGGGACAGGGTGGACTGAAGCTTTCTTT	CAWSVAGTGWTEAFF
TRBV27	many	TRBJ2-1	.	TGTGCCAGCAGTGTAGCGAGCTCCTACAATGAGCAGTTCTTC	CASSVASSYNEQFF
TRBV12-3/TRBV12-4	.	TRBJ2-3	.	TGTGCCAGCAGTTTAGGCTGGAGGAGCACAGATACGCAGTATTTT	CASSLGWRSTDTQYF
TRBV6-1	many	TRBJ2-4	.	TGTGCCAGCAGTGTCCAGTTAAAAAACATTCAGTACTTC	CASSVQLKNIQYF
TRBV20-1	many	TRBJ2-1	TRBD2	TGCAGTGCCTGGGACGGCGGGAGGATCTCCTACAATGAGCAGTTCTTC	CSAWDGGRISYNEQFF
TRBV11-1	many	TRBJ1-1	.	TGTGCCAGCAGCTTAGTTGGGGTTGGCACTGAAGCTTTCTTT	CASSLVGVGTEAFF
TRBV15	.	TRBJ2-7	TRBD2	TGTGCCACCAGCAGAGGGGGACTAGCGGGAGACCCCTACGAGCAGTACTTC	CATSRGGLAGDPYEQYF
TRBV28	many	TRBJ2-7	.	TGTGCCAGCAGGGAGGGTGGGGAGGTTAACGAGCAGTACTTC	CASREGGEVNEQYF
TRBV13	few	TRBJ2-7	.	TGTGCCAGCAGCTCCCTCCGCCGGGGCAGGCACGAGCAGTACTTC	CASSSLRRGRHEQYF
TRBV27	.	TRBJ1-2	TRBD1	TGTGCCAGCAGTTTCCGGACAGGCTCCTATGGCTACACCTTC	CASSFRTGSYGYTF
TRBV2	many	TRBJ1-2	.	TGTGCCAGCAGTGTGCAGGGAGCAAACTATGGCTACACCTTC	CASSVQGANYGYTF
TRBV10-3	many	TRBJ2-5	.	TGTGCCATCAGTGATACGCTAGGAGAGACCCAGTACTTC	CAISDTLGETQYF
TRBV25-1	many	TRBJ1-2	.	TGTGCCAGCAGTGAGCTAGCTAACTATGGCTACACCTTC	CASSELANYGYTF
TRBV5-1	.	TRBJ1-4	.	TGCGCCAGCAGCTGGGGGTCGGCAACTAATGAAAAACTGTTTTTT	CASSWGSATNEKLFF
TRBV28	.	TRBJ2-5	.	TGTGCCAGCACTAAGGGGACCTCAAGGGAGACCCAGTACTTC	CASTKGTSRETQYF
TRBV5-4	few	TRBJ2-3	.	TGTGCCAGCAGCTATTCCTCGGACCGCACAGATACGCAGTATTTT	CASSYSSDRTDTQYF
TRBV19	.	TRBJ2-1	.	TGTGCCAGTAGTATCGGGGGCGATGAGCAGTTCTTC	CASSIGGDEQFF
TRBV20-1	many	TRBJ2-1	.	TGCAGTGCTAGAAGTTTATCCGGACAGAGAGCCTACAATGAGCAGTTCTTC	CSARSLSGQRAYNEQFF
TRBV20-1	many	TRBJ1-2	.	TGCAGTGCACCCACGCGAAGTTTTGGGGGCTACACCTTC	CSAPTRSFGGYTF
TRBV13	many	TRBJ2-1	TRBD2	TGTGCCAGCAGCTTAGTTGGTCCGGGACTAGCCCTCAATGAGCAGTTCTTC	CASSLVGPGLALNEQFF
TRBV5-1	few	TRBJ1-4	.	TGCGCCAGCAGCTTGAGGGGGGAGGGTGAAAAACTGTTTTTT	CASSLRGEGEKLFF